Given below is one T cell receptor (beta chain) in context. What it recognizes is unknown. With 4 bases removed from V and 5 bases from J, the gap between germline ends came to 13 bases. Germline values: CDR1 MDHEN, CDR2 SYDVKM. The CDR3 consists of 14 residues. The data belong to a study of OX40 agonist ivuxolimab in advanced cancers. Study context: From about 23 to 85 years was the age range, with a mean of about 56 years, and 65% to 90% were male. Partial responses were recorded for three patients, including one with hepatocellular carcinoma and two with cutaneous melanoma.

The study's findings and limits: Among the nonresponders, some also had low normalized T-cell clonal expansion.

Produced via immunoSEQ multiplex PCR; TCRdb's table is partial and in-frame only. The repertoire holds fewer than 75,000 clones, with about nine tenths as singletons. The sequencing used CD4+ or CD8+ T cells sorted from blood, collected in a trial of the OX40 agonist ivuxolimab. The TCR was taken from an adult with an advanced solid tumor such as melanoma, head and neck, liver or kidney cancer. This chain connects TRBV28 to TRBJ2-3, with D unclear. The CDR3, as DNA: TGTGCCAGCAGTTCAGGCCCGCCGGAAGATACGCAGTATTTT. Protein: CASSSGPPEDTQYF.